These 27 T cell receptor beta chains were sequenced from one sample in a study of cytomegalovirus exposure and HLA in healthy donors. Both 60 Vbeta primers and 13 Jbeta primers went into the PCR. The repertoire was sequenced with immunoSEQ multiplex PCR; TCRdb's copy has only in-frame clones and lacks some. This listing includes more than 140,000 clones. The sequenced sample was PBMCs. The receptors stem from a woman under 30 in good health and CMV-seronegative.

The J gene is TRBJ2-7, the V gene TRBV6-1, with D hard to call. The CDR3 runs to 12 residues. In germline, CDR1 is MNHNS, CDR2 SASEGT. V was clipped by 9 bases and J by 2 bases, with 11 bases between them. CDR3 amino acids: CASSSGAYEQYV. CDR3 sequence (DNA): TGTGCCAGTTCATCTGGGGCCTACGAGCAGTACGTC.

The chain is built from TRBV4-3 and TRBJ2-3; 9 bases line up with TRBD2. The V gene end was trimmed by 0 bases and the J gene end by 9 bases; junction bases not matched to a gene: 4. There are 14 residues in the CDR3. In germline, CDR1 is LGHNA, CDR2 YSLEER. The CDR3 protein is CASSQDAAGGTQYF. The CDR3, as DNA: TGCGCCAGCAGCCAAGATGCAGCGGGAGGCACGCAGTATTTT.

V and J are TRBV6-1 and TRBJ2-3; maybe TRBD2 (7 bases). V lost 1 base to trimming and J lost 3 bases, with 11 bases between them. CDR3 size: 15 residues. The germline gives CDR1 MNHNS, CDR2 SASEGT. CDR3 protein: CASSEGGGETDTQYF. CDR3 nucleotides: TGTGCCAGCAGTGAAGGAGGGGGGGAGACAGATACGCAGTATTTT.

The J gene is TRBJ2-1, the V gene TRBV7-2; 7 bases line up with TRBD2. The V gene's germline CDR1 is SGHTA and CDR2 FQGNSA. CDR3 length equals 15 residues. Unmatched junction bases numbered 9, after V lost 4 bases and J lost 6 bases. For the CDR3, the DNA is TGTGCCAGCAGCTCAAGCGGGAAAGGAGGCAATGAGCAGTTCTTC. This codes for CASSSSGKGGNEQFF.

This rearrangement joins TRBV6-5 to TRBJ1-5; perhaps TRBD1 as D (6 bases). Germline loops: CDR1 MNHEY, CDR2 SVGAGI. V dropped 2 bases and J dropped 6 bases, with 11 bases sitting between them. This CDR3 is built from 14 residues. This CDR3 reads CASSYAARGQPQHF. CDR3 in DNA: TGTGCCAGCAGTTACGCCGCCAGGGGTCAGCCCCAGCATTTT.

This chain's CDR3 is CASSLAGSGRGETQYF. CDR3 nucleotide sequence: TGTGCCAGCAGCTTAGCGGGGAGCGGGAGGGGTGAGACCCAGTACTTC. The rearrangement links TRBV7-7 to TRBJ2-5; TRBD2 agrees at 10 bases. Trimming at V came to 0 bases and at J to 5 bases, leaving 6 bases not matched to a gene. CDR3 length: 16 residues. Germline V CDR1 and CDR2: SSHAT, FNYEAQ (reference sequence). Supplemented by reference TRBV7-7 and TRBJ2-5, the full variable domain reads GAGVSQSPRYKVTKRGQDVTLRCDPISSHATLYWYQQALGQGPEFLTYFNYEAQPDKSGLPSDRFSAERPEGSISTLTIQRTEQRDSAMYRCASSLAGSGRGETQYFGPGTRLLVL.

With regard to this clone: The sample contains more than one DNA sequence encoding this CDR3. The chain joins TRBV5-1 to TRBJ2-7; TRBD2 aligns across 7 bases. CDR1 is SGHRS and CDR2 is YFSETQ in the germline V gene. After removal of 0 bases from V and 0 bases from J, the junction contained 6 bases not matched to a gene. CDR3 size: 16 residues. CDR3 region: CASSLALGEGSYEQYF. The DNA of the CDR3 is TGCGCCAGCAGCTTGGCCCTGGGGGAGGGCTCCTACGAGCAGTACTTC.

The rearrangement joins TRBV4-1 to TRBJ2-2, with D hard to call. The V end was cut by 1 base, the J end by 4 bases, with 7 bases between. CDR1 and CDR2 from the germline V gene are MGHRA and YSYEKL. The CDR3 consists of 14 residues. The CDR3 region is CASSQAVLTGELFF. The CDR3 DNA reads as TGCGCCAGCAGCCAAGCCGTCCTCACCGGGGAGCTGTTTTTT.

The chain is built from TRBV29-1 and TRBJ2-5; no clear D gene. The germline V gene encodes CDR1 SQVTM and CDR2 ANQGSEA. The length of the CDR3 is 11 residues. Trimming removed 0 bases from V and 5 bases from J, with 4 bases in between. CDR3 DNA: TGCAGCGTTGAAGATCAGGAGACCCAGTACTTC. This gives the protein CSVEDQETQYF.

The chain is built from TRBV7-3 and TRBJ2-1, with TRBD2 identical over 8 bases. Germline values: CDR1 SGHTA, CDR2 FQGTGA. The CDR3 runs 15 residues. Losses at the gene ends were 5 bases for V and 4 bases for J; bases not matched to a gene: 7. CDR3 nucleotide sequence: TGTGCCAGCAGCGATAGCGGGATAGGTTACAATGAGCAGTTCTTC. This codes for CASSDSGIGYNEQFF.

The V call is TRBV30, the J call TRBJ2-1; maybe TRBD2 (6 bases). Trimming cost V 3 bases and J 5 bases, with 14 bases left between them. In germline, CDR1 is GTSNPN, CDR2 SVGIG (reference sequence). CDR3 size: 14 residues. The CDR3 is CAWRPPGSNNEQFF. For the CDR3, the DNA is TGTGCCTGGAGACCCCCCGGGAGTAACAATGAGCAGTTCTTC.

J is TRBJ2-5 and V is TRBV6-5, with 9 bases aligning to TRBD1. Per the germline V gene, CDR1 is MNHEY and CDR2 is SVGAGI. V shed 6 bases and J 5 bases; nucleotides not matched to a gene: 10. This CDR3 is 15 amino acids long. DNA of the CDR3: TGTGCCAGCAGGAGGACGGGACAGGGAGGGGAGACCCAGTACTTC. Amino acids: CASRRTGQGGETQYF.

The V gene is TRBV10-3, the J gene TRBJ1-2; TRBD1 agrees at 9 bases. Germline V gene sequence: CDR1 ENHRY, CDR2 SYGVKD. V lost 6 bases to trimming and J lost 6 bases; unmatched junction nucleotides: 8. The CDR3 covers 14 residues. CDR3 in DNA: TGTGCCATCAGGGGGACAGGGCTGTGGAATGGCTACACCTTC. It is translated as CAIRGTGLWNGYTF.

The V call is TRBV11-2, the J call TRBJ2-3; the match to TRBD2 covers 7 bases. The germline gives CDR1 SGHAT, CDR2 FQNNGV. The CDR3 is 17 amino acids. V shed 3 bases and J 3 bases; nucleotides not matched to a gene: 12. The CDR3 reads CASSLVPGRPETDTQYF. The DNA for the CDR3 is TGTGCCAGCAGCTTGGTTCCCGGGAGGCCCGAAACAGATACGCAGTATTTT. The full variable domain, its missing parts supplied by reference TRBV11-2 and TRBJ2-3, is EAGVAQSPRYKIIEKRQSVAFWCNPISGHATLYWYQQILGQGPKLLIQFQNNGVVDDSQLPKDRFSAERLKGVDSTLKIQPAKLEDSAVYLCASSLVPGRPETDTQYFGPGTRLTVL.

The DNA for the CDR3 is TGTGCCAGTAGCTTAGCGGGAGCCTACAATGAGCAGTTCTTC. As protein: CASSLAGAYNEQFF. The genes are TRBV19 and TRBJ2-1, with TRBD2 identical over 9 bases. J was trimmed by 2 bases and V by 6 bases; bases with no gene match: 2. This CDR3 has 14 amino acids. From germline, CDR1 is LNHDA and CDR2 SQIVND (reference sequence). Variable domain in full (rest from reference TRBV19 and TRBJ2-1): DGGITQSPKYLFRKEGQNVTLSCEQNLNHDAMYWYRQDPGQGLRLIYYSQIVNDFQKGDIAEGYSVSREKKESFPLTVTSAQKNPTAFYLCASSLAGAYNEQFFGPGTRLTVL.

The rearrangement links TRBV7-6 to TRBJ2-1, with D maybe TRBD2 (5 bases). Deletions cut 5 bases from V and 2 bases from J, with 13 bases between. CDR1 SGHVS and CDR2 FNYEAQ come from the germline V gene. The CDR3 runs 15 residues. CDR3 loop: CASSRGGGAYNEQFF. The CDR3 nucleotides read TGTGCCAGCAGCCGCGGTGGAGGCGCCTACAATGAGCAGTTCTTC.

The rearrangement links TRBV5-1 to TRBJ2-5, with 13 bases identical to TRBD2. The end of the DNA fits TRBJ2-7 better, so the J call may be wrong. This CDR3 is built from 16 residues. The germline V gene has CDR1 SGHRS and CDR2 YFSETQ. CDR3 amino acids: CASSFTSGRASYEQYF. The CDR3 region has the DNA TGCGCCAGCAGCTTTACTAGCGGGAGGGCCAGTTACGAGCAGTACTTC.

The CDR3 reads CASSVEGTGDNYGYTF. DNA of the CDR3: TGTGCCAGCAGCGTAGAGGGGACAGGAGATAACTATGGCTACACCTTC. The V and J genes are TRBV9 and TRBJ1-2, with 8 bases lining up with TRBD1. V was pared by 0 bases and J by 1 base, with 5 bases of the junction left unmatched. Germline values: CDR1 SGDLS, CDR2 YYNGEE. This CDR3 contains 16 residues.

V gene TRBV4-2 combines with J gene TRBJ2-1; 7 bases line up with TRBD1. J gave up 5 bases and V 3 bases, and 7 bases lay outside the gene matches. Germline CDR1 and CDR2: LGHNA and YNFKEQ. CDR3 length equals 15 residues. CDR3 protein: CASSHLGDSDNEQFF. The CDR3 region has the DNA TGTGCCAGCAGCCATTTGGGGGACAGCGACAATGAGCAGTTCTTC.

The chain has TRBV19 and TRBJ2-5; 7 nucleotides align to TRBD1. This CDR3 has 12 residues. Germline lookup yields CDR1 LNHDA and CDR2 SQIVND (reference sequence). Trimming cost V 7 bases and J 6 bases; bases outside gene matches: 5. The CDR3 region has the DNA TGTGCCAGTACCGACAGGGAAAAGACCCAGTACTTC. This encodes CASTDREKTQYF.

CDR3 sequence (DNA): TGTGCAAGTCGCTTAGTAGGAGGACGAATCTACGAGCAGTACGTC. This translates into CASRLVGGRIYEQYV. The chain carries TRBV12-2 and TRBJ2-7; TRBD2 is taken as the D call from the table, unchecked against the DNA. TRBV12-2 is a pseudogene segment. The CDR3 totals 15 residues.

This chain joins TRBV14 and TRBJ1-3; TRBD1 matches 8 bases. The CDR3 sequence is 16 residues long. V dropped 3 bases and J dropped 2; count of bases not matched to a gene: 6. Germline CDR1 and CDR2: SGHDN and FVKESK. The CDR3: CASSHRTGWTGNTIYF. The CDR3 region has the DNA TGTGCCAGCAGCCACCGGACAGGGTGGACTGGAAACACCATATATTTT.

The chain couples TRBV6-6 to TRBJ2-1, with 10 bases lining up with TRBD1. The CDR3 consists of 13 residues. After removal of 5 bases from V and 8 bases from J, the junction contained 3 bases not matched to a gene. CDR1 is MNHNY and CDR2 is SVGAGI in the germline V gene (reference sequence). The CDR3, as DNA: TGTGCCAGCAGTCAAGGACAGGGGGATGAGCAGTTCTTC. The encoded protein is CASSQGQGDEQFF.

The chain recombines TRBV5-1 with TRBJ2-6; no firm D call. The CDR3 covers 14 residues. The ends were cut back, 6 bases at V and 0 bases at J, with 7 bases in the middle. Per the germline V gene, CDR1 is SGHRS and CDR2 is YFSETQ. The DNA for the CDR3 is TGCGCCAGCAATGAGATCTCTGGGGCCAACGTCCTGACTTTC. Protein sequence: CASNEISGANVLTF.

The chain uses TRBV18 and TRBJ1-1; maybe TRBD1 (6 bases). V lost 2 bases to trimming and J lost 1 base, with 11 bases between them. The CDR3 extends over 15 amino acids. In germline, CDR1 is KGHSH, CDR2 LQKENI. This CDR3 is CASSPGQGSNTEAFF. CDR3 sequence (DNA): TGTGCCAGCTCACCAGGGCAGGGGTCGAACACTGAAGCTTTCTTT.

V usage is TRBV6-5 and J usage is TRBJ1-4; D may be TRBD1 (5 bases). Germline values: CDR1 MNHEY, CDR2 SVGAGI. V lost 2 bases and J lost 7, with 11 bases in between. This CDR3 has 14 amino acids. The CDR3 DNA follows: TGTGCCAGCAGTTACGCCAGGGTTGGTGAAAAACTGTTTTTT. Its protein product is CASSYARVGEKLFF.

The chain couples TRBV19 to TRBJ1-6; D uncertain. The germline gives CDR1 LNHDA, CDR2 SQIVND (reference sequence). The CDR3 has 13 amino acids. V shed 8 bases and J shed 7 bases, with 12 bases lying between them. This chain's CDR3 is CASSARGNSPLHF. Here the CDR3 DNA reads TGTGCCAGTTCGGCAAGAGGGAATTCACCCCTCCACTTT.